This T cell receptor (beta chain) comes out of a study of T cells after yellow fever vaccination. This clonotype was found many times. Its target is not known. Findings and limits, study-wide: Relatively few clonotypes were ones that appeared in both CD4 and CD8 compartments.

The TCR cDNA carried a universal primer site and UMIs from 5'RACE template switching. TCRdb redid the calling of the 5' RACE reads with MiXCR, one entry per CDR3 protein. The data hold approximately 150,000 distinct CDR3 sequences, with about 6% observed a single time. The germline CDR1 and CDR2 sequences are SGHKS and YYEKEE (reference sequence). Trimming pared 0 bases from V and 2 bases from J, leaving 9 bases between. This CDR3 is 14 amino acids long. Sequenced here: CD4+ T cells sorted from PBMCs, sampled on the day of the first yellow fever vaccination. The TCR sequence derives from a man aged 18 to 35 who received the YFV17D yellow fever vaccine. This rearrangement joins TRBV5-5 to TRBJ2-7; D is ambiguous. DNA for the CDR3: TGTGCCAGCAGCTTGGCTCCAGAGACCTACGAGCAGTACGTC. Translated: CASSLAPETYEQYV.